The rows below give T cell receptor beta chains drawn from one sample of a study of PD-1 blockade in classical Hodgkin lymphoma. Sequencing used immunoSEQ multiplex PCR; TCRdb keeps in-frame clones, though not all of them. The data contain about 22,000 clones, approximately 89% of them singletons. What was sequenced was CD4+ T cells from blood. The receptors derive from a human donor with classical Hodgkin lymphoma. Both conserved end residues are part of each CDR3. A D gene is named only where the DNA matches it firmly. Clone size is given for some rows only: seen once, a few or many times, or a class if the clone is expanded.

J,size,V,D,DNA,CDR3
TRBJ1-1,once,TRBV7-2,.,TGTGCCAGCAGCTTGATGGGTTCCGGAGCTTTCTTT,CASSLMGSGAFF
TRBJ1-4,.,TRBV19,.,TGTGCCAGTAGTATGGGGGGGGTGGGTAATGAAAAACTGTTTTTT,CASSMGGVGNEKLFF
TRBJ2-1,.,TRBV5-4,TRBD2,TGTGCCAGCAGCTGGCGGGGGGGGAATGAGCAGTTCTTC,CASSWRGGNEQFF
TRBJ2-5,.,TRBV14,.,TGTGCCAGCAGCCAAAGGGCGGGAAGGGCGGCGAACTTC,CASSQRAGRAANF
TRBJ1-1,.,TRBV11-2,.,TGTGCCAGCAGCCCCCTGGGGGGGAGAGGGACTGAAGCTTTCTTT,CASSPLGGRGTEAFF
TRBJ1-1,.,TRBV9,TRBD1,TGTGCCAGCAGCGCACTCCGACCACGCACGGGGACAGGCAATAAATGGAACACTGAAGCTTTCTTT,CASSALRPRTGTGNKWNTEAFF
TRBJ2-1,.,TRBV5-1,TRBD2,TGCGCCAGCAGCTTGGTAGCGGGGGCCCAAAATGAGCAGTTCTTC,CASSLVAGAQNEQFF
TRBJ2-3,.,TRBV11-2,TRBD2,TGTGCCAGCAGCTTAGATCTCAGGACTAGCTTAATCATAGATACGCAGTATTTT,CASSLDLRTSLIIDTQYF
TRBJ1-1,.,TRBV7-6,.,TGTGCCAGCAGCCAAAGAATGAACACTGAAGCTTTCTTT,CASSQRMNTEAFF
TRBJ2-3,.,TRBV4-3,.,TGCGCCAGCAGCCGGGAATTCCGGGACTCCGCAGATACGCAGTATTTT,CASSREFRDSADTQYF